A selection of T cell receptor beta chains follows, all from one sample in a study of blood T cell repertoires in COVID-19. The data were produced by immunoSEQ multiplex PCR, yet TCRdb's version contains in-frame clones alone and is incomplete. Of 150,000 to 200,000 clones in the sample, around nine tenths were seen once. The source material was peripheral blood. These receptors all come from a man in his 60s with active or convalescent COVID-19. The CDR3 runs from the conserved cysteine through the conserved F or W.

V,CDR3
TRBV29-1,CSVSFPGHAETQYF
TRBV12-3/TRBV12-4,CASSYLGGYTF
TRBV3-1/TRBV3-2,CASSQVRLAGGQGEQYF
TRBV5-1,CASSLNSPGQIIYEQYF
TRBV9,CASSVDQAPGNTIYF
TRBV4-1,CASSLDRSLSSYEQYF
TRBV11-2,CASSLDPSGDYGYTF
TRBV19,CASSIREARDTQYF
TRBV14,CASSQDKGPYYEQYF
TRBV2,CASRRGGQGRGGYTF
TRBV18,CASSPRGDVTTNEKLFF
TRBV19,CASSIFNSGGNQPQHF
TRBV29-1,CSVGGRGNTEAFF
TRBV18,CASSPTFRDTEAFF
TRBV5-1,CASSLDSKTQYF
TRBV19,CASSTGSGNTIYF
TRBV2,CASIREYNTEAFF
TRBV6-6,CASLGAGGPYNEQFF
TRBV11-2,CASSSDRNEQYF
TRBV28,CASSSTGGVEKLFF
TRBV7-6,CASSLAGGISYEQYF
TRBV5-1,CASSDGTRSVDTQYF
TRBV19,CASSRGIDQPQHF
TRBV18,CASSPIYGELFF
TRBV5-1,CASMGQGTLNTEAFF
TRBV4-1,CASSPGQGKETQYF
TRBV4-1,CASSPTLGSSVQPQHF
TRBV27,CASSPAQGGGYTF
TRBV29-1,CSALTGNTEAFF
TRBV5-4,CASSRPGTSGALSYNEQFF
TRBV11-1,CASSLEGGGRTEAFF
TRBV15,CATSRGGDRPYGYTF
TRBV7-7,CASSPGTAPTYEQYF
TRBV28,CASSFPGGADQPQHF
TRBV29-1,CSVVKGDLYNEQFF
TRBV6-5,CASTGQAGGYTF
TRBV6-5,CASSAGPGSNQPQHF
TRBV9,CASSVRQGETQYF
TRBV6-5,CASRPTREVTDTQYF
TRBV29-1,CSRYWDRVNQPQHF